This section outlines one TCR beta chain sequence together with its context. The sample originates from a study of glioma-infiltrating T cells after dendritic cell vaccination. Across the whole study: Dendritic cell vaccine was injected intradermally three times, biweekly.

Trimming took 7 bases from V and 3 from J; bases not matched to a gene: 4. This CDR3 spans 14 amino acids. The germline V gene has CDR1 SNHLY and CDR2 FYNNEI. Fresh-frozen tumor tissue and more than two years of survival data were available for all. Method: immunoSEQ multiplex PCR; TCRdb's copy keeps in-frame clones and lacks some. The table lists some 100,000 clones, 85% of them singletons. This receptor was taken from a human donor with glioblastoma. Sample: blood, taken before dendritic cell vaccination. The V gene is TRBV2, the J gene TRBJ2-3, with TRBD1 matching 10 bases. The CDR3 DNA sequence: TGTGCCAGCATTAGGGACAGGGGAACAGATACGCAGTATTTT. Amino acids: CASIRDRGTDTQYF.